This T cell receptor beta chain was recorded in a study of blood T cell repertoires in COVID-19 (dated by TCRdb to about 2020). Looking at the study overall: Collaborator samples came from the United States, Italy and Spain and covered acute and convalescent phases of COVID-19. The material from the prospective study consisted of cDNA or gDNA derived from T cells, B-cell-depleted T cells, or PBMCs. The dataset comprised deeply sampled blood TCRbeta repertoires from subjects exposed to, actively infected with, or recovered from COVID-19. A freely available public database, intended as a resource for researchers studying the immune response to SARS-CoV-2, is where the repertoires were released. The samples were drawn from the first 160 participants of the ongoing ImmuneRACE study and from some 1,300 subjects provided by 6 global collaborators. Nearly every sample came with metadata listing a de-identified subject ID, COVID-19 status, age in years and sex. HLA class I and class II types, where available, came from metadata supplied by the sample provider rather than from assay-based typing.

A remark on this clone: Its target antigen remains unknown. No much larger clone is present one base from it, and per-base qualities are unavailable.

What the authors observed across the whole study: The quantity of clinical and demographic metadata differed by source and by participant and was supplied without curation.

One collaborating source in Seattle enrolled patients while the patients were actively infected and followed the patients over time throughout the course of disease. Each collaborating institution followed its own protocols to collect whole blood in K2EDTA tubes. For TCRbeta analysis, collaborators shipped samples in one of three forms: frozen whole blood, isolated PBMCs, or DNA extracted from either of those sample types. V has 3 bases trimmed and J has 2 bases trimmed; junction bases matching no gene number 6. The CDR3, from cysteine to phenylalanine, totals 16 residues. Left in the record is the CDR3 DNA by itself, 48 bases read in frame from the first base. The CDR1 and CDR2 encoded by the germline V gene are SGDLS and YYNGEE. The immunoSEQ Assay, a bias-controlled multiplex PCR, was used to amplify TCRbeta CDR3 regions from genomic DNA. As for how the authors treated the data: The number of nucleated cells in each sample was estimated from the amplification of reference gene primers within the assay. To quantify the absolute abundance of each unique TCRbeta CDR3 rearrangement, sequence reads were collapsed and filtered. For each sample, productive Simpson clonality was calculated as the square root of Simpson's diversity index across productive rearrangements. Entries here come from immuneACCESS through TCRdb and include only in-frame sequences with V and J called. Some clones fail to appear in such tables; in the studies checked, an unresolved V gene covers under half of the shortfall, and the cause of the remainder is unknown. Clonal size and the V and J genes are those of that table, whereas D and trimming came from the DNA. The sample profile shows approximately 170,000 clones; approximately 81% of them were found once. Of the sample, more than 14% is held by the ten largest clones.

This receptor was taken from a woman in her 70s with COVID-19, enrolled during active disease. In this chain, TRBV9 is recombined with TRBJ2-2; 8 central nucleotides agree with TRBD1. The material sequenced was peripheral blood. The DNA reads as follows: TGTGCCAGCAGCGCCCGGACAGGGAAAAACACCGGGGAGCTGTTTTTT. Translated, this is CASSARTGKNTGELFF. The CDR3, completed at both ends by the reference TRBV9 and TRBJ2-2 genes, gives the full variable domain DSGVTQTPKHLITATGQRVTLRCSPRSGDLSVYWYQQSLDQGLQFLIQYYNGEERAKGNILERFSAQQFPDLHSELNLSSLELGDSALYFCASSARTGKNTGELFFGEGSRLTVL.